What follows are 16 T cell receptor beta chains derived from one specimen sequenced in a study of CD4 T cells in relation to SARS-CoV-2 and coronaviruses. TCRdb's table, derived via immunoSEQ multiplex PCR, lists solely in-frame clones and lacks some. The sample contains around 54,000 clones, just over 90% of which appear only once. Sequences were obtained from naive CD4+ T cells from PBMCs. Subset in this sample: naive CD4+ T cells isolated by negative enrichment. The receptors shown here come from an adult with COVID-19.

This chain uses TRBV10-1 with TRBJ2-3; D possibly corresponds to TRBD2 (5 bases). This CDR3 is built from 14 residues. Looked up from germline, CDR1 is WNHNN and CDR2 is SYGVQD (reference sequence). V was clipped by 3 bases and J by 10 bases, with 17 bases between them. The CDR3 DNA reads TGCGCCAGCAGTGATGAGTTCGGGGATCGATCGCAGTATTTT. Translation gives CASSDEFGDRSQYF.

The genes are TRBV10-3 and TRBJ1-5, with unresolved D. The CDR3 spans 15 residues. The germline V and J ends were trimmed by 6 bases and 3 bases, with 15 bases remaining between them. Germline values: CDR1 ENHRY, CDR2 SYGVKD. CDR3 coding DNA: TGTGCCATCAGCCCGATGGCCCCCCCCAATCAGCCCCAGCATTTT. It is translated as CAISPMAPPNQPQHF.

For this clone: One end of the junction does not line up with germline, which may come from a read error. The chain couples TRBV6-5 to TRBJ2-1, with 8 nucleotides matching TRBD1. This CDR3 spans 13 amino acids. Germline V gives CDR1 MNHEY, CDR2 SVGAGI. The CDR3 loop is CASRERTGPAVLF. The CDR3 DNA reads TGTGCCAGCAGGGAGAGGACAGGGCCGGCGGTTCTCTTC.

This clone was observed once. The chain joins TRBV30 to TRBJ1-6, with a possible D match to TRBD1 (5 bases). From germline, CDR1 is GTSNPN and CDR2 SVGIG (reference sequence). CDR3 length: 14 amino acids. V gave up 0 bases and J gave up 7 bases, with 10 bases separating them. The CDR3 DNA follows: TGTGCCTGGAGTGTATGGCAGGGCAATTCACCCCTCCACTTT. This encodes CAWSVWQGNSPLHF.

The chain uses TRBV12-3 or TRBV12-4 and TRBJ2-5; D is undetermined. Trimming cost V 8 bases and J 1 base, with 11 bases left between them. The CDR3 runs 13 residues. Here the CDR3 DNA reads TGTGCCAGCTGCAGGCAGGTCCAAGAGACCCAGTACTTC. Translated, it gives CASCRQVQETQYF.

In regard to this clone: Germline is not matched at one junction end, which may reflect a read error. The V call is TRBV7-8, the J call TRBJ2-6; D might be TRBD2 (5 bases). The CDR3 is made up of 14 amino acids. Germline V gene lookup returns CDR1 SGHVS and CDR2 FQNEAQ. In DNA form, the CDR3 reads TGTGCCAGCAGCCTAGCCTCTGGGGCCAACGTCCTGACTTTC. It specifies CASSLASGANVLTF.

A word on this clone: Other DNA sequences in this sample translate to the same CDR3. The genes are TRBV5-1 and TRBJ2-7, with 8 positions matching TRBD2. Trimming removed 0 bases from V and 7 bases from J; junction bases left unmatched: 0. Germline CDR1 reads SGHRS; CDR2 reads YFSETQ. The CDR3 contains 12 residues. CDR3 nucleotide sequence: TGCGCCAGCAGCTTGGCGGGGGGGGAGCAGTACTTC. This sequence encodes CASSLAGGEQYF.

The rearrangement joins TRBV10-3 to TRBJ2-3; D tentatively reads TRBD1 or TRBD2 (5 bases each). The ends were cut back, 9 bases at V and 2 bases at J, with 18 bases in the middle. The CDR3 runs to 15 residues. The V gene's germline CDR1 is ENHRY and CDR2 SYGVKD. This CDR3 is CAIRISGRATDTQYF. In DNA form, the CDR3 reads TGTGCCATAAGAATCAGCGGCAGGGCCACAGATACGCAGTATTTT.

This chain uses TRBV9 with TRBJ1-4; 7 bases line up with TRBD1. The CDR3 has 15 residues. V trimming: 3 bases; J trimming: 0 bases; junction bases outside the gene matches: 2. The germline gives CDR1 SGDLS, CDR2 YYNGEE. The CDR3 loop reads CASSDRGATNEKLFF. The CDR3 DNA is TGTGCCAGCAGCGACAGGGGTGCAACTAATGAAAAACTGTTTTTT.

The chain uses TRBV18 and TRBJ2-4; 14 positions match TRBD2. With V trimmed by 3 bases and J by 12 bases, 4 bases remained unmatched. The germline V gene has CDR1 KGHSH and CDR2 LQKENI. The CDR3 is 14 amino acids. The CDR3 DNA follows: TGTGCCAGCTCACCGGGACTAGCGGGAGTTGATCAGTACTTC. It codes for CASSPGLAGVDQYF.

This chain joins TRBV10-3 and TRBJ2-7; possible D gene TRBD1, 5 bases. Germline CDR1 and CDR2: ENHRY and SYGVKD. The CDR3 covers 13 residues. Trimming removed 0 bases from V and 4 bases from J, with 7 bases in between. CDR3 amino acids: CAISESGLYEQYF. The CDR3 DNA is TGTGCCATCAGTGAGTCGGGGCTTTACGAGCAGTACTTC.

This clone was detected only once. The chain recombines TRBV7-3 with TRBJ2-7; TRBD1 or TRBD2 may be the D gene (5 bases each). The CDR3 has 15 residues. Trimming took 5 bases from V and 3 from J, leaving 17 bases between them. In germline, CDR1 is SGHTA, CDR2 FQGTGA. The CDR3 loop is CASSRGTGPSYEQYF. The CDR3 nucleotides are TGTGCCAGCAGCCGGGGAACGGGACCCAGCTACGAGCAGTACTTC.

This rearrangement joins TRBV15 to TRBJ1-2, with D perhaps TRBD1 (6 bases). Per germline, CDR1 LNHNV and CDR2 YYDKDF (reference sequence). Between the trimmed V and J ends, which lost 4 bases and 2 bases, there was a span of 8 bases. This CDR3 comprises 13 residues. The CDR3 here is CATSTGANYGYTF. DNA of the CDR3: TGTGCCACCAGCACGGGGGCCAACTATGGCTACACCTTC.

V gene TRBV28 combines with J gene TRBJ2-7, with a weak D call TRBD1 (6 bases). There are 12 residues in the CDR3. Trimming cost V 4 bases and J 7 bases, with 11 bases left between them. Germline V gene sequence: CDR1 MDHEN, CDR2 SYDVKM. The CDR3: CASSSGAWEQYF. The DNA for the CDR3 is TGTGCCAGCAGTTCAGGGGCCTGGGAGCAGTACTTC.

The rearrangement links TRBV5-4 to TRBJ2-3; the match to TRBD2 covers 10 bases. CDR1 and CDR2 from the germline V gene are SGHNT and YYREEE (reference sequence). This CDR3 has 17 residues. After removal of 6 bases from V and 4 bases from J, the junction contained 14 bases not matched to a gene. The CDR3 sequence is CASTFAPSGSGADTQYF. The CDR3 DNA sequence: TGTGCCAGCACCTTCGCGCCTAGCGGGAGCGGAGCAGATACGCAGTATTTT.

There are a few counts of this clone. This chain links TRBV7-3 with TRBJ1-6; TRBD1 aligns across 7 bases. The CDR3 sequence is 15 residues long. The germline gives CDR1 SGHTA, CDR2 FQGTGA. V trimming: 8 bases; J trimming: 10 bases; junction bases outside the gene matches: 14. CDR3 region: CASATNTGDGSPLHF. CDR3 sequence (DNA): TGTGCCAGCGCGACAAACACAGGGGATGGGTCACCCCTCCACTTT.